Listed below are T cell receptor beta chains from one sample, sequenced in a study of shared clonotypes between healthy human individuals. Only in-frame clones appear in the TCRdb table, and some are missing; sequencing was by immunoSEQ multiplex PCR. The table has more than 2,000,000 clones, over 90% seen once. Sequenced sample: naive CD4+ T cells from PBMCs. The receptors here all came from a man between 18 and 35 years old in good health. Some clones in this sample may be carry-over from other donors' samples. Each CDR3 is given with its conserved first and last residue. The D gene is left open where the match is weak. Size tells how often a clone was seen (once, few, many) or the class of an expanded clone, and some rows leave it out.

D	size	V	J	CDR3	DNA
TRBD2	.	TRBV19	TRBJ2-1	CASSAGLAGGHPLYNEQFF	TGTGCCAGTAGTGCCGGACTAGCGGGAGGTCACCCCCTCTACAATGAGCAGTTCTTC
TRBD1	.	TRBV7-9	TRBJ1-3	CAWGTGQHSGNTIYF	TGTGCCTGGGGGACAGGGCAACACTCTGGAAACACCATATATTTT
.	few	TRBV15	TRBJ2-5	CATSRDGETQYF	TGTGCCACCAGCAGAGATGGGGAGACCCAGTACTTC
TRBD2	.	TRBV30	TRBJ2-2	CAWSVGLAGVGELFF	TGTGCCTGGAGTGTAGGACTAGCGGGAGTCGGGGAGCTGTTTTTT
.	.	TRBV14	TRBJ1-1	CASSPRVPLAEAFF	TGTGCCAGCAGCCCCCGGGTTCCTCTCGCTGAAGCTTTCTTT
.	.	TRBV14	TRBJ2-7	CASSRSGPHEQYF	TGTGCCAGCAGCCGTAGTGGTCCCCACGAGCAGTACTTC
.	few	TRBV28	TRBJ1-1	CAVLRGSEAFF	TGTGCCGTTCTCCGGGGCTCTGAAGCTTTCTTT
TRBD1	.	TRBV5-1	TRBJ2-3	CASKWTGYTDTQYF	TGCGCCAGCAAATGGACAGGGTACACAGATACGCAGTATTTT
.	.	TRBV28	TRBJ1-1	CASSSAVPEAFF	TGTGCCAGCAGCTCCGCGGTCCCTGAAGCTTTCTTT
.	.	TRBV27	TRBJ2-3	CASSLSRGAADTQYF	TGTGCCAGCAGTTTAAGTCGGGGGGCAGCAGATACGCAGTATTTT
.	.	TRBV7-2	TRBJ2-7	CASSLARADEQYF	TGTGCCAGCAGCTTGGCCCGGGCAGACGAGCAGTACTTC
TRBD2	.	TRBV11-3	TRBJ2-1	CASSLSGSIGEQFF	TGTGCCAGCAGCTTAAGCGGGAGTATAGGCGAGCAGTTCTTC
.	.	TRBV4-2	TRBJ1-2	CASSQDGKNYGYTF	TGTGCCAGCAGCCAAGACGGTAAAAACTATGGCTACACCTTC
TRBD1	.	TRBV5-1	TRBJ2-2	CASSQSGTGSNTGELFF	TGCGCCAGCAGCCAATCCGGGACAGGGTCGAACACCGGGGAGCTGTTTTTT
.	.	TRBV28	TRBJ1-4	CASSLGGTTNEKLFF	TGTGCCAGCAGTTTGGGGGGGACAACTAATGAAAAACTGTTTTTT
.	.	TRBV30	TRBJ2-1	CAWGRGQSSYNEQFF	TGTGCCTGGGGGAGGGGACAGAGCTCCTACAATGAGCAGTTCTTC
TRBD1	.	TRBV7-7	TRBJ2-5	CASSLSTGDVAQYF	TGTGCCAGCAGCTTATCAACAGGGGACGTGGCCCAGTACTTC
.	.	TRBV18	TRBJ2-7	CASSQNYGRLEQYF	TGTGCCAGCTCACAGAACTATGGGCGTCTGGAGCAGTACTTC
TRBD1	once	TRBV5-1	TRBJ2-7	CASSPGQGTEQYF	TGCGCCAGCAGCCCGGGACAGGGGACCGAGCAGTACTTC
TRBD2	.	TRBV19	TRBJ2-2	CASSMGLAGEAGELFF	TGTGCCAGTAGTATGGGACTAGCGGGAGAGGCCGGGGAGCTGTTTTTT
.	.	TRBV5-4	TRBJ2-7	CASSAPDGAAYEQYF	TGTGCCAGCAGCGCCCCGGACGGAGCTGCCTACGAGCAGTACTTC
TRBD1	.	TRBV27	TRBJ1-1	CASSPRGLGTEAFF	TGTGCCAGCAGTCCTAGGGGGCTGGGCACTGAAGCTTTCTTT
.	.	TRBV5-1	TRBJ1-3	CASSLDRSGNTIYF	TGCGCCAGCAGCTTGGACAGGTCTGGAAACACCATATATTTT
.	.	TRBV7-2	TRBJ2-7	CASSLDDYEPEQYF	TGTGCCAGCAGCTTAGACGACTACGAGCCCGAGCAGTACTTC
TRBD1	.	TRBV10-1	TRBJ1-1	CASRATGLSTEAFF	TGCGCCAGCAGGGCGACAGGGTTATCGACTGAAGCTTTCTTT
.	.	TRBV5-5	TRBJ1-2	CASSLWSGDYGYTF	TGTGCCAGCAGCCTTTGGTCGGGGGACTATGGCTACACCTTC
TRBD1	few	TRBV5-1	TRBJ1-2	CASSLPDRGYGYTF	TGCGCCAGCAGCTTGCCGGACAGGGGATATGGCTACACCTTC
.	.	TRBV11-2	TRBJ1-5	CASSLGWGPNQPQHF	TGTGCCAGCAGCTTAGGTTGGGGCCCCAATCAGCCCCAGCATTTT
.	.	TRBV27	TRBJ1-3	CASSQGPGNTIYF	TGTGCCAGCAGCCAGGGGCCGGGAAACACCATATATTTT
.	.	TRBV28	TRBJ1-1	CASLKPGLNTEAFF	TGTGCCAGCCTAAAACCGGGTTTAAACACTGAAGCTTTCTTT
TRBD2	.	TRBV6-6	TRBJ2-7	CASSYSSGRAYEQYF	TGTGCCAGCAGTTACTCTAGCGGGCGCGCCTACGAGCAGTACTTC
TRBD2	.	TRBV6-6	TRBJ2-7	CASSYVAGLYYEQYF	TGTGCCAGCAGTTATGTAGCGGGGCTATACTACGAGCAGTACTTC
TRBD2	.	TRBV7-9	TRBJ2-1	CASSLGSYVSGTYNEQFF	TGTGCCAGCAGCTTAGGTTCGTATGTCAGCGGGACTTACAATGAGCAGTTCTTC
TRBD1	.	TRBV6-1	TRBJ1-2	CASSEAGGRGRNGYTF	TGTGCCAGCAGTGAAGCCGGGGGGAGGGGGCGGAATGGCTACACCTTC
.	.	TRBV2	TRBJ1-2	CASRRTSVDGYTF	TGTGCCAGCAGGAGGACCTCAGTCGATGGCTACACCTTC
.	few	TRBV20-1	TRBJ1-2	CSARSGYGYTF	TGCAGTGCTAGATCAGGGTATGGCTACACCTTC
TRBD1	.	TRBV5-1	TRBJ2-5	CASSLPDRVETQYF	TGCGCCAGCAGCTTGCCGGACAGGGTTGAGACCCAGTACTTC
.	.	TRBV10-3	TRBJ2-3	CAISESRNPTKGTDTQYF	TGTGCCATCAGTGAGTCGAGGAACCCGACAAAGGGCACAGATACGCAGTATTTT
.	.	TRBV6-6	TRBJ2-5	CASSYPLTGAQETQYF	TGTGCCAGCAGTTACCCATTGACGGGGGCACAAGAGACCCAGTACTTC
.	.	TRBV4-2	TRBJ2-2	CASSPFTGELFF	TGTGCCAGCAGCCCTTTTACTGGGGAGCTGTTTTTT
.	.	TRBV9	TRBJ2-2	CASSAPSSGELFF	TGTGCCAGCAGCGCGCCCTCCTCGGGGGAGCTGTTTTTT
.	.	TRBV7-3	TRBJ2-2	CASSPRLVRIDTGELFF	TGTGCCAGCAGCCCACGACTAGTCCGGATTGACACCGGGGAGCTGTTTTTT
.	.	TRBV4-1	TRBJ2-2	CASTGTSNTGELFF	TGCGCCAGCACCGGGACGTCGAACACCGGGGAGCTGTTTTTT
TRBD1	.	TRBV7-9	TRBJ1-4	CASSLTGVATNEKLFF	TGTGCCAGCAGCTTGACAGGGGTGGCAACTAATGAAAAACTGTTTTTT
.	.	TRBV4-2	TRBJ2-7	CASSQSSWGSASYEQYF	TGTGCCAGCAGCCAGAGTAGTTGGGGGAGCGCCTCCTACGAGCAGTACTTC